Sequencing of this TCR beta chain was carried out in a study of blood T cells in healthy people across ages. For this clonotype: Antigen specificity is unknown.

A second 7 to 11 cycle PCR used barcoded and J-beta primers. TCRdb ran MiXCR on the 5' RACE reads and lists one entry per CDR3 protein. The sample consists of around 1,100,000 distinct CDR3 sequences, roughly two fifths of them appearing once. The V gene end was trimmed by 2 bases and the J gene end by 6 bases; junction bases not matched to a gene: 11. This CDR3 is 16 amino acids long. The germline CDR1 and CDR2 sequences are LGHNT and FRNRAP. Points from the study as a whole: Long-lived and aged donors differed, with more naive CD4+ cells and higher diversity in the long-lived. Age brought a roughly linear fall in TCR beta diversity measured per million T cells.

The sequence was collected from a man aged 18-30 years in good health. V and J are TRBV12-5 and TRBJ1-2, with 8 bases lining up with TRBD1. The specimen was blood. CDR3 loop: CASGLPGGRGPDGYTF. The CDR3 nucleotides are TGTGCTAGTGGTTTGCCCGGGGGCAGGGGGCCTGATGGCTACACCTTC.